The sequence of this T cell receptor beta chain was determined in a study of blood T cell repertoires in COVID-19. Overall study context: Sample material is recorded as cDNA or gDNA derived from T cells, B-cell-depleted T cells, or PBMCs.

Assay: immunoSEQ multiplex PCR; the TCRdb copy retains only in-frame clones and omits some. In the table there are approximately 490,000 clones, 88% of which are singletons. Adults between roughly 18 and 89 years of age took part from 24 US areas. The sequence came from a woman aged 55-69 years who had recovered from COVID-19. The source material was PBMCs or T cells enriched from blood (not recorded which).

The CDR3 coding sequence is TGTGCCTGGAGGTTCAGGAACACCGGGGAGCTGTTTTTT. Translation gives CAWRFRNTGELFF. The rearrangement uses TRBV30 and TRBJ2-2; D is undetermined. Germline loops: CDR1 GTSNPN, CDR2 SVGIG (reference sequence). The CDR3 is made up of 13 amino acids. V lost 3 bases and J 1 base, leaving 6 bases between the germline ends.